This T cell receptor beta chain was found in a study of cytomegalovirus exposure and HLA in healthy donors. Study conclusions and caveats: Rarity characterized most TCR sequences, yet some public TCRs appeared in many donors.

PCR employed 60 Vbeta and 13 Jbeta primers. Produced via immunoSEQ multiplex PCR; TCRdb's table is partial and in-frame only. The profile shows some 120,000 clones, approximately 80% of them singletons. Note on this clone: Its specificity is not known.

Sequenced: PBMCs. This receptor was identified in a man aged 30 to 39 in good health and CMV-seronegative.

The CDR3 DNA sequence: TGTGCCAGTAGTATCTCTCTCCGACAGGGGTTTAAGTTTTGGAATCAGCCCCAGCATTTT. This translates into CASSISLRQGFKFWNQPQHF. The genes are TRBV19 and TRBJ1-5; TRBD1 aligns across 8 bases. This CDR3 has 20 residues. The trim removed 3 bases at V and 4 bases at J, leaving 20 bases unmatched. Germline loops: CDR1 LNHDA, CDR2 SQIVND (reference sequence).